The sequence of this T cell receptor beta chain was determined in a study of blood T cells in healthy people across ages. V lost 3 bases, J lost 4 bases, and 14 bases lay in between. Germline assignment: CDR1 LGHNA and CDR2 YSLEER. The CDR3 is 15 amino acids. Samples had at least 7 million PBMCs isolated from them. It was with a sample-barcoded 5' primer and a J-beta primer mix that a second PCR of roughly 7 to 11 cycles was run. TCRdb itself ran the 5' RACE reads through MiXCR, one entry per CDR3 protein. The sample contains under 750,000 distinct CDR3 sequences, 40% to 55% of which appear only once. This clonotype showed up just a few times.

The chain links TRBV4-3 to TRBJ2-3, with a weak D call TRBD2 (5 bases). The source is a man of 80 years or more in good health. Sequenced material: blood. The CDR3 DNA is TGCGCCAGCAGCCAGACCCCCGGAGGACCAGATACGCAGTATTTT. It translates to CASSQTPGGPDTQYF.